This entry lists 29 T cell receptor beta chains sequenced from one sample in a study of T cells in tuberculosis. The data were produced by immunoSEQ multiplex PCR, yet TCRdb's version contains in-frame clones alone and is incomplete. The sample contains tens of thousands of clones, approximately 90% of which appear only once. Sample time point: new active TB diagnosis, blood taken before or within 7 days of starting treatment. The sequences come from PBMCs, collected at tuberculosis diagnosis. Receptors originate from an adult with tuberculosis.

The chain uses TRBV30 and TRBJ1-1; D is possibly TRBD1 (6 bases). Per germline, CDR1 GTSNPN and CDR2 SVGIG (reference sequence). The CDR3 is made up of 15 amino acids. Trimming removed 5 bases at V and 0 bases at J, with 16 bases between. CDR3 sequence (DNA): TGTGCCTGGGGAGCAGGGGTCGCCATGAACACTGAAGCTTTCTTT. It is translated as CAWGAGVAMNTEAFF.

This sequence joins TRBV28 and TRBJ2-7; D is possibly TRBD1 (6 bases). Germline CDR1 MDHEN, CDR2 SYDVKM. V lost 5 bases and J lost 6, with 11 bases in between. The CDR3 is 12 amino acids. CDR3 sequence reads: CASSKQGAEQYV. CDR3 nucleotides: TGTGCCAGCAGTAAACAGGGAGCCGAGCAGTACGTC.

V and J are TRBV29-1 and TRBJ2-7; 9 bases agree with TRBD1. Germline CDR1 is SQVTM and CDR2 is ANQGSEA. The V gene end was trimmed by 4 bases and the J gene end by 2 bases; junction bases not matched to a gene: 0. The CDR3 runs to 12 residues. The CDR3 loop reads CSVGQGAYEQYF. As DNA, the CDR3 is TGCAGCGTTGGACAGGGGGCCTACGAGCAGTACTTC.

This sequence joins TRBV6-5 and TRBJ2-7, with 8 bases aligning to TRBD1. The CDR3 is 13 residues long. In germline, CDR1 is MNHEY, CDR2 SVGAGI. V lost 5 bases, J lost 7 bases, and 7 bases stayed unmatched. This CDR3 is CASSRTGNGEQYF. Written as DNA, the CDR3 is TGTGCCAGCAGTAGGACAGGGAATGGTGAGCAGTACTTC.

The DNA for the CDR3 is TGTGCCACACAAGGGGTAGAGCAGTACGTC. This sequence encodes CATQGVEQYV. V gene TRBV6-1 combines with J gene TRBJ2-7; tentatively, D is TRBD1 (5 bases). Germline lookup yields CDR1 MNHNS and CDR2 SASEGT. Trimming removed 10 bases from V and 7 bases from J, with 11 bases in between. CDR3 length: 10 residues.

V and J are TRBV7-2 and TRBJ1-2; D unresolved. CDR1 is SGHTA, CDR2 FQGNSA, per germline. V was clipped by 0 bases and J by 4 bases, with 9 bases between them. CDR3 length equals 14 residues. CDR3 DNA: TGTGCCAGCAGCTTAGCGACGGGGAGCTATGGCTACACCTTC. Protein: CASSLATGSYGYTF.

The chain combines TRBV19 with TRBJ1-2, with 8 bases aligning to TRBD1. V trimming: 7 bases; J trimming: 6 bases; junction bases outside the gene matches: 7. From germline, CDR1 is LNHDA and CDR2 SQIVND (reference sequence). The CDR3 sequence is 13 residues long. The CDR3 sequence: CASTPTGVDGYTF. The CDR3, as DNA: TGTGCCAGTACCCCGACAGGGGTGGATGGCTACACCTTC.

This clone was counted once. The rearrangement links TRBV28 to TRBJ2-7; possible D gene TRBD1, 5 bases. V was shortened by 6 bases and J by 5 bases, with 8 bases between the two germline ends. CDR1 and CDR2 from the germline V gene are MDHEN and SYDVKM. The length of the CDR3 is 11 residues. The CDR3 reads CASSQGNEQYV. For the CDR3, the DNA is TGTGCCAGCAGCCAGGGAAACGAGCAGTACGTC.

The rearrangement uses TRBV18 and TRBJ2-7; 8 positions agree with TRBD1. V lost 5 bases, J lost 6 bases, and 3 bases stayed unmatched. Per the germline V gene, CDR1 is KGHSH and CDR2 is LQKENI. The CDR3 is made up of 12 amino acids. This CDR3 reads CASSSTGAEQYV. CDR3 bases: TGTGCCAGCTCATCGACAGGGGCCGAGCAGTACGTC.

The chain recombines TRBV6-5 with TRBJ1-2; D perhaps matches TRBD1 (5 bases). This CDR3 has 15 amino acids. CDR1 is MNHEY and CDR2 is SVGAGI in the germline V gene. V shed 0 bases and J shed 7 bases, with 15 bases lying between them. In nucleotides, the CDR3 is TGTGCCAGCAGTTACTCGAACTCAGGGCGGCTTGGCTACACCTTC. It codes for CASSYSNSGRLGYTF.

The chain recombines TRBV2 with TRBJ2-1; D not certain. The CDR3 is made up of 13 amino acids. V lost 0 bases and J lost 8, with 8 bases in between. Germline CDR1 reads SNHLY; CDR2 reads FYNNEI. CDR3 amino acids: CASSEAPVYEQFF. Here the CDR3 DNA reads TGTGCCAGCAGTGAAGCTCCGGTTTATGAGCAGTTCTTC.

The chain recombines TRBV6-5 with TRBJ2-7; 7 bases are a match to TRBD1. Germline-derived CDR1 and CDR2 are MNHEY and SVGAGI. This CDR3 spans 14 amino acids. With 5 bases clipped from V and 3 bases from J, the junction kept 7 bases outside the gene matches. The CDR3 protein is CASSNDRALYEQYF. CDR3 DNA: TGTGCCAGCAGTAACGACAGGGCGCTCTACGAGCAGTACTTC.

The rearrangement links TRBV7-2 to TRBJ1-5; D might be TRBD1 (6 bases). The CDR3 totals 15 residues. V lost 5 bases to trimming and J lost 2 bases, with 13 bases between them. Germline V CDR1 and CDR2: SGHTA, FQGNSA. The CDR3 here is CASSPTGGRNQPQHF. The CDR3 bases are TGTGCCAGCAGCCCGACCGGGGGGCGCAATCAGCCCCAGCATTTT.

The rearrangement links TRBV9 to TRBJ2-3; TRBD2 matches at 9 bases. The CDR3 is 15 amino acids. V was clipped by 0 bases and J by 2 bases; unmatched bases: 1. Germline values: CDR1 SGDLS, CDR2 YYNGEE. CDR3 in amino acids: CASSVGGGATDTQYF. The CDR3 DNA follows: TGTGCCAGCAGCGTAGGCGGGGGGGCCACAGATACGCAGTATTTT.

The rearrangement joins TRBV2 to TRBJ2-2; 9 bases fit TRBD1. The CDR3 is made up of 16 amino acids. J gave up 7 bases and V 4 bases, and 10 bases lay outside the gene matches. Germline V gives CDR1 SNHLY, CDR2 FYNNEI. CDR3 nucleotide sequence: TGTGCCAGCAGTGGTCCGGGACAGGGTATGGGCGGGGAGCTGTTTTTT. Protein: CASSGPGQGMGGELFF.

The chain employs TRBV27 and TRBJ1-6, with unresolved D. The CDR3 has 17 residues. In germline, CDR1 is MNHEY, CDR2 SMNVEV (reference sequence). V lost 2 bases and J lost 1, with 12 bases in between. This CDR3 reads CASSLLPPGSYNSPLHF. CDR3 nucleotides: TGTGCCAGCAGTTTACTCCCACCGGGTTCCTATAATTCACCCCTCCACTTT.

The chain combines TRBV28 with TRBJ1-5; unclear D gene. V lost 4 bases and J lost 1, with 8 bases in between. Looked up from germline, CDR1 is MDHEN and CDR2 is SYDVKM. There are 14 residues in the CDR3. CDR3 DNA: TGTGCCAGCAGTTCAGGAAGGAGCAATCAGCCCCAGCATTTT. Translated: CASSSGRSNQPQHF.

The chain uses TRBV5-4 and TRBJ1-2, with D hard to call. The CDR3 is 15 amino acids. V was cut by 4 bases and J by 1 base, with 14 bases left in between. CDR1 is SGHNT and CDR2 is YYREEE in the germline V gene (reference sequence). CDR3 coding DNA: TGTGCCAGCAGCCTACCGGCGGGAGGTAACTATGGCTACACCTTC. This gives the protein CASSLPAGGNYGYTF.

This rearrangement joins TRBV7-8 to TRBJ2-7, with 8 bases aligning to TRBD1. The ends lost 1 base at V and 2 bases at J; junction bases unmatched: 1. Germline CDR1 reads SGHVS; CDR2 reads FQNEAQ. The CDR3 covers 14 residues. Written as DNA, the CDR3 is TGTGCCAGCAGCTTAGGGGACAGGACCTACGAGCAGTACTTC. It is translated as CASSLGDRTYEQYF.

This chain links TRBV30 with TRBJ1-4; TRBD1 matches 9 bases. Germline CDR1 GTSNPN, CDR2 SVGIG (reference sequence). The CDR3 contains 14 residues. V shed 3 bases and J 8 bases; nucleotides not matched to a gene: 7. CDR3 protein: CAWRAQGAQEKLFF. The CDR3 DNA reads TGTGCCTGGAGGGCACAGGGGGCACAGGAAAAACTGTTTTTT.

This chain links TRBV5-6 with TRBJ2-7; D is unclear. Germline V gene sequence: CDR1 SGHDT, CDR2 YYEEEE. V lost 0 bases, J lost 3 bases, and 16 bases lay in between. The CDR3 runs to 16 residues. The CDR3 here is CASSLAGKRTDYEQYV. In DNA form, the CDR3 reads TGTGCCAGCAGCTTGGCCGGTAAAAGAACCGACTACGAGCAGTACGTC.

V is TRBV7-3 and J is TRBJ2-3, with 9 bases identical to TRBD2. This CDR3 contains 17 residues. V was clipped by 5 bases and J by 2 bases; unmatched bases: 11. Germline assignment: CDR1 SGHTA and CDR2 FQGTGA. The CDR3 loop reads CASSPKKRGALTDTQYF. CDR3 DNA sequence: TGTGCCAGCAGCCCCAAGAAGCGGGGGGCCCTCACAGATACGCAGTATTTT.

The chain joins TRBV9 to TRBJ1-6, with D uncertain. V lost 4 bases and J 7 bases, leaving 12 bases between the germline ends. CDR1 is SGDLS, CDR2 YYNGEE, per germline. This CDR3 comprises 14 residues. CDR3 sequence reads: CASSLAGVNSPLHF. CDR3 DNA: TGTGCCAGCAGCCTTGCCGGGGTAAATTCACCCCTCCACTTT.

V gene TRBV4-3 combines with J gene TRBJ2-2; no clear D gene. The CDR3 spans 16 residues. With 0 bases removed from V and 9 bases from J, the gap between germline ends came to 17 bases. CDR1 is LGHNA, CDR2 YSLEER, per germline. CDR3 sequence reads: CASSQDSVALPWELFF. The CDR3 nucleotides read TGCGCCAGCAGCCAAGATTCGGTAGCCCTGCCCTGGGAGCTGTTTTTT.

The J gene is TRBJ2-2, the V gene TRBV30; 8 bases are a match to TRBD1. After removal of 5 bases from V and 5 bases from J, the junction contained 7 bases not matched to a gene. The CDR3 extends over 14 amino acids. Per germline, CDR1 GTSNPN and CDR2 SVGIG (reference sequence). The CDR3 DNA is TGTGCCTGGGATCCTGGACAGGGAACCGGGGAGCTGTTTTTT. Residues: CAWDPGQGTGELFF.

The chain uses TRBV4-1 and TRBJ2-7; D perhaps matches TRBD1 (5 bases). The CDR3 has 16 amino acids. Germline CDR1 reads MGHRA; CDR2 reads YSYEKL. The V and J ends lost 4 bases and 0 bases respectively, with 16 bases between them. The CDR3 coding sequence is TGCGCCAGCAGCCCGGCCTCTGGAACAGGCTCCTACGAGCAGTACTTC. As protein: CASSPASGTGSYEQYF.

V usage is TRBV6-5 and J usage is TRBJ1-1; 8 bases match TRBD1. Germline assignment: CDR1 MNHEY and CDR2 SVGAGI. CDR3 size: 14 residues. V was pared by 5 bases and J by 3 bases, with 5 bases of the junction left unmatched. Here the CDR3 DNA reads TGTGCCAGCAGTCAAGACAGGGGATACACTGAAGCTTTCTTT. It translates to CASSQDRGYTEAFF.

The gene calls are TRBV6-1 and TRBJ2-2, with 10 bases that match TRBD1. V was clipped by 8 bases and J by 6 bases; unmatched bases: 9. The CDR3 sequence is 15 residues long. CDR1 is MNHNS and CDR2 is SASEGT in the germline V gene. The CDR3 bases are TGTGCCAGCCAGAGGGACAGGGGAGGTTCCGGGGAGCTGTTTTTT. Its translation is CASQRDRGGSGELFF.

The chain is built from TRBV6-5 and TRBJ1-4; D is ambiguous. CDR1 and CDR2 from the germline V gene are MNHEY and SVGAGI. V lost 0 bases to trimming and J lost 8 bases, with 7 bases between them. The CDR3 runs to 13 residues. The CDR3 loop is CASSYSTGEKLFF. The CDR3 DNA reads as TGTGCCAGCAGTTACTCGACCGGGGAAAAACTGTTTTTT.